These 16 T cell receptor beta chains share one sample of origin, sequenced in a study of blood T cell repertoires in COVID-19. TCRdb's copy holds only in-frame clones and misses some; the assay was immunoSEQ multiplex PCR. The table has 120,000 to 150,000 clones, 80% to 90% seen once. Input material: peripheral blood. These TCRs come from an older woman with COVID-19, enrolled during active disease.

The V and J genes are TRBV2 and TRBJ1-2; no reliable D call. The germline CDR1 and CDR2 sequences are SNHLY and FYNNEI. The V and J ends lost 4 bases and 4 bases respectively, with 10 bases between them. This CDR3 has 13 residues. As DNA, the CDR3 is TGTGCCAGCAGTGGAGGGTACGGCTATGGCTACACCTTC. The encoded protein is CASSGGYGYGYTF. The full variable domain, with the rest looked up from reference TRBV2 and TRBJ1-2, is EPEVTQTPSHQVTQMGQEVILRCVPISNHLYFYWYRQILGQKVEFLVSFYNNEISEKSEIFDDQFSVERPDGSNFTLKIRSTKLEDSAMYFCASSGGYGYGYTFGSGTRLTVV.

The V and J genes are TRBV6-2 or TRBV6-3 and TRBJ2-1, with 11 bases aligning to TRBD2. The germline CDR1 and CDR2 sequences are MNHEY and SVGEGT. The CDR3 has 14 amino acids. J gave up 8 bases and V 2 bases, and 2 bases lay outside the gene matches. CDR3 in amino acids: CASSYATSGDEQFF. The DNA for the CDR3 is TGTGCCAGCAGTTACGCGACTAGCGGGGATGAGCAGTTCTTC.

The genes are TRBV4-2 and TRBJ2-7; D call uncertain. The CDR3 spans 13 residues. The V gene lost 1 base and the J gene lost 2 bases, with 6 bases spanning the gap. Germline loops: CDR1 LGHNA, CDR2 YNFKEQ. CDR3 nucleotide sequence: TGTGCCAGCAGCCAAGGGGCCCCCTACGAGCAGTACTTC. This gives the protein CASSQGAPYEQYF.

The chain recombines TRBV14 with TRBJ1-6; D not certain. The CDR3 has 14 amino acids. Germline CDR1 SGHDN, CDR2 FVKESK. Deletions cut 1 base from V and 7 bases from J, with 8 bases between. DNA for the CDR3: TGTGCCAGCAGCCAAGCGGTCGGGAATTCACCCCTCCACTTT. It translates to CASSQAVGNSPLHF.

J is TRBJ1-4 and V is TRBV27, with unresolved D. This CDR3 has 16 residues. Trimming took off 2 bases at V and 4 bases at J, with 14 bases between the two ends. Germline CDR1 and CDR2: MNHEY and SMNVEV (reference sequence). The DNA of the CDR3 is TGTGCCAGCAGTTTAGGTACTGGAGACCGTAATGAAAAACTGTTTTTT. Amino acid sequence: CASSLGTGDRNEKLFF.

V and J are TRBV25-1 and TRBJ1-3; tentative D call: TRBD1 (5 bases). CDR1 MGHDK and CDR2 SYGVNS come from the germline V gene. This CDR3 contains 17 residues. V was shortened by 2 bases and J by 4 bases, with 18 bases between the two germline ends. The CDR3 DNA sequence: TGTGCCAGCAGTGAACTCCGCGGGGGGACGTACGGAAACACCATATATTTT. Protein product: CASSELRGGTYGNTIYF. Combining the CDR3 with reference TRBV25-1 and TRBJ1-3 gives the whole variable domain EADIYQTPRYLVIGTGKKITLECSQTMGHDKMYWYQQDPGMELHLIHYSYGVNSTEKGDLSSESTVSRIRTEHFPLTLESARPSHTSQYLCASSELRGGTYGNTIYFGEGSWLTVV.

This clone was detected ten times or more. The chain is built from TRBV5-4 and TRBJ1-6, with 8 bases fitting TRBD1. Germline loops: CDR1 SGHNT, CDR2 YYREEE (reference sequence). V shed 4 bases and J 9 bases; nucleotides not matched to a gene: 6. There are 14 residues in the CDR3. The CDR3 DNA reads as TGTGCCAGCAGCCAGGACAGGGTCGGTTCACCCCTCCACTTT. It translates to CASSQDRVGSPLHF.

In the case of this clone: The junction does not match germline at one end; this may be a read error. The V call is TRBV7-7, the J call TRBJ2-1; 9 bases agree with TRBD2. CDR3 size: 15 residues. Germline loops: CDR1 SSHAT, CDR2 FNYEAQ (reference sequence). Here the CDR3 reads CASSIGTSSHNEQFF. The CDR3 coding sequence is TGTGCTAGCAGCATCGGGACTAGCTCCCACAATGAGCAGTTCTTC.

V and J are TRBV13 and TRBJ1-2; D remains ambiguous. The germline V gene encodes CDR1 PRHDT and CDR2 FYEKMQ (reference sequence). Trimming cost V 0 bases and J 8 bases, with 10 bases left between them. CDR3 size: 13 residues. The CDR3 protein is CASSLGSPGGYTF. The DNA of the CDR3 is TGTGCCAGCAGCTTAGGCTCCCCGGGGGGCTACACCTTC.

V gene TRBV7-9 combines with J gene TRBJ2-3, with TRBD2 matching over 11 bases. Germline-derived CDR1 and CDR2 are SEHNR and FQNEAQ (reference sequence). V shed 1 base, J shed 6 bases, and the junction held 0 bases outside the gene matches. This CDR3 contains 14 residues. CDR3 in DNA: TGTGCCAGCAGCTTAGGACTAGCGGGGGATACGCAGTATTTT. Residues: CASSLGLAGDTQYF.

This chain links TRBV9 with TRBJ2-3, with TRBD1 matching over 7 bases. The V and J ends lost 5 bases and 3 bases, in that order; junction bases with no gene match: 9. The CDR3 sequence is 15 residues long. Germline V gives CDR1 SGDLS, CDR2 YYNGEE. The CDR3 region has the DNA TGTGCCAGCAGTCGTTACGGACAGGTTACAGATACGCAGTATTTT. It translates to CASSRYGQVTDTQYF.

The V call is TRBV7-2, the J call TRBJ2-2; D might be TRBD1 (5 bases). The CDR3 consists of 12 residues. V was cut by 2 bases and J by 7 bases, with 5 bases left in between. The V gene's germline CDR1 is SGHTA and CDR2 FQGNSA. The CDR3 region is CASSLQGGELFF. The CDR3, as DNA: TGTGCCAGCAGCTTACAGGGCGGGGAGCTGTTTTTT.

J is TRBJ2-7 and V is TRBV18, with D perhaps matching TRBD1 (6 bases). Trimming pared 3 bases from V and 2 bases from J, leaving 11 bases between. The length of the CDR3 is 14 residues. Per germline, CDR1 KGHSH and CDR2 LQKENI. The CDR3 sequence: CASSPWDTTYEQYF. The DNA for the CDR3 is TGTGCCAGCTCACCGTGGGACACCACCTACGAGCAGTACTTC.

Details on this clone: Compared with germline, one end of the junction differs, possibly owing to a read error. The V and J genes are TRBV6-6 and TRBJ1-2, with D maybe TRBD1 (6 bases). This CDR3 spans 11 amino acids. CDR1 is MNHNY and CDR2 is SVGAGI in the germline V gene (reference sequence). The CDR3 protein is CASSVQGSASF. The CDR3 bases are TGTGCCAGCAGTGTACAGGGTTCGGCATCCTTC.

The V and J genes are TRBV11-2 and TRBJ1-1; 7 nucleotides agree with TRBD1. Germline V gene lookup returns CDR1 SGHAT and CDR2 FQNNGV. After removal of 0 bases from V and 1 base from J, the junction contained 2 bases not matched to a gene. The CDR3 totals 15 residues. For the CDR3, the DNA is TGTGCCAGCAGCTTAGAAGGACAGGAGAACACTGAAGCTTTCTTT. Protein sequence: CASSLEGQENTEAFF.

This chain connects TRBV2 to TRBJ1-4, with no clear D. The germline V and J ends were trimmed by 4 bases and 5 bases, with 11 bases remaining between them. The CDR3 is made up of 14 amino acids. Germline V gene lookup returns CDR1 SNHLY and CDR2 FYNNEI. This CDR3 is CASSVGSPNEKLFF. Written as DNA, the CDR3 is TGTGCCAGCAGTGTGGGGAGTCCCAATGAAAAACTGTTTTTT.